One and the same sample provided the 26 T cell receptor beta chains below, sequenced in a study of cytomegalovirus exposure and HLA in healthy donors (dated by TCRdb to the late 2010s). Receptor libraries were prepared by the immunoSEQ multiplex PCR assay. The multiplex PCR relied on a mix of 60 forward primers for TCR Vbeta segments and 13 reverse primers for TCR Jbeta segments. Here the immuneACCESS table is served through TCRdb, limited to in-frame sequences with V and J called. Missing clones are a known gap in these copies; in checked studies unresolved V genes cover under half, and the rest lacks a known reason. This sample's clone table shows over 200,000 clones. The ten top clones hold roughly 0.98% of the sample. Sequencing was carried out using PBMCs. The receptors derive from a woman aged 30 to 39 in good health and CMV-seropositive.

This chain uses TRBV28 with TRBJ1-1, with D maybe TRBD1 (5 bases). The CDR3 has 15 residues. Germline CDR1 and CDR2: MDHEN and SYDVKM. The V gene lost 3 bases and the J gene lost 6 bases, with 17 bases spanning the gap. As DNA, the CDR3 is TGTGCCAGCAGTTTGATGGGGGAAAGGAGGGCTGAAGCTTTCTTT. It specifies CASSLMGERRAEAFF.

V and J are TRBV18 and TRBJ2-7, with 12 nucleotides matching TRBD1. V was pared by 6 bases and J by 7 bases, with 7 bases of the junction left unmatched. The length of the CDR3 is 14 residues. CDR1 is KGHSH, CDR2 LQKENI, per germline. CDR3 DNA sequence: TGTGCCAGCTCTCCTGGGACAGGGGGCTCGGAGCAGTACTTC. This sequence encodes CASSPGTGGSEQYF.

The chain couples TRBV5-1 to TRBJ1-3, with a possible D match to TRBD1 (6 bases). This CDR3 is 15 amino acids long. V dropped 0 bases and J dropped 3 bases, with 10 bases sitting between them. Per germline, CDR1 SGHRS and CDR2 YFSETQ. The CDR3 here is CASSLAGGGGNTIYF. The CDR3 region has the DNA TGCGCCAGCAGCTTGGCGGGGGGCGGTGGAAACACCATATATTTT.

J is TRBJ1-1 and V is TRBV5-4; tentative D call: TRBD1 (6 bases). This CDR3 is 16 amino acids long. Germline V lookup: CDR1 SGHNT, CDR2 YYREEE (reference sequence). V lost 3 bases and J lost 0, with 15 bases in between. CDR3 loop: CASSWGRGAMNTEAFF. The DNA of the CDR3 is TGTGCCAGCAGCTGGGGACGGGGGGCAATGAACACTGAAGCTTTCTTT.

This chain joins TRBV10-2 and TRBJ1-5, with 7 bases identical to TRBD1. Trimming removed 0 bases from V and 3 bases from J; junction bases left unmatched: 2. The germline CDR1 and CDR2 sequences are WSHSY and SAAADI. The CDR3 runs to 15 residues. The CDR3, as DNA: TGCGCCAGCAGTGAGTCGACAGGGACCAATCAGCCCCAGCATTTT. This codes for CASSESTGTNQPQHF.

The V and J genes are TRBV9 and TRBJ2-3, with TRBD2 identical over 11 bases. CDR1 and CDR2 (germline): SGDLS, YYNGEE. This CDR3 has 15 residues. V gave up 3 bases and J gave up 7 bases; unmatched junction bases: 7. The CDR3 loop is CASSAAGTSGYTQYF. The CDR3, as DNA: TGTGCCAGCAGCGCAGCCGGGACTAGCGGTTATACGCAGTATTTT.

This CDR3 reads CSVAPLSGNTIYF. The CDR3 DNA is TGCAGCGTTGCTCCCTTATCTGGAAACACCATATATTTT. The chain recombines TRBV29-1 with TRBJ1-3; D is unresolved. Looked up from germline, CDR1 is SQVTM and CDR2 is ANQGSEA. This CDR3 contains 13 residues. V was cut by 4 bases and J by 1 base, with 8 bases left in between.

V usage is TRBV5-1 and J usage is TRBJ2-7; TRBD2 aligns across 13 bases. Germline CDR1 reads SGHRS; CDR2 reads YFSETQ. After removal of 2 bases from V and 0 bases from J, the junction contained 2 bases not matched to a gene. This CDR3 region has 16 residues. The CDR3 spells CASSLTSGRASYEQYF. The CDR3 nucleotides are TGCGCCAGCAGCTTAACTAGCGGGAGGGCCTCCTACGAGCAGTACTTC.

This rearrangement joins TRBV2 to TRBJ2-7; D may be TRBD2 (5 bases). Trimming pared 1 base from V and 6 bases from J, leaving 13 bases between. This CDR3 is built from 14 residues. In germline, CDR1 is SNHLY, CDR2 FYNNEI. CDR3 in amino acids: CASSEDTGRAEQYF. DNA for the CDR3: TGTGCCAGCAGTGAAGATACGGGAAGAGCCGAGCAGTACTTC.

The genes are TRBV4-3 and TRBJ1-2; D perhaps matches TRBD1 (6 bases). Germline V lookup: CDR1 LGHNA, CDR2 YSLEER. Trimming took 3 bases from V and 4 from J, leaving 15 bases between them. CDR3 length: 15 amino acids. The CDR3 DNA sequence: TGCGCCAGCAGCCACGCGGACAGAAGTTTCTATGGCTACACCTTC. Translated, it gives CASSHADRSFYGYTF.

Details on this clone: One end of the junction fails to match germline, which may point to a read error. The rearrangement links TRBV10-3 to TRBJ1-2; 10 nucleotides agree with TRBD1. CDR3 length: 17 residues. The germline V gene encodes CDR1 ENHRY and CDR2 SYGVKD. The CDR3 spells CAIRVGSGQGFEYGYAF. CDR3 in DNA: TGTGCCATCAGAGTCGGGTCGGGACAGGGGTTTGAGTATGGCTACGCCTTC.

CDR3 loop: CASSYSQGYYGYTF. CDR3 nucleotide sequence: TGTGCCAGCAGTTATTCTCAGGGCTACTATGGCTACACCTTC. The rearrangement uses TRBV6-5 and TRBJ1-2; D may be TRBD1 (5 bases). CDR1 is MNHEY and CDR2 is SVGAGI in the germline V gene. The CDR3 spans 14 residues. The V end was cut by 3 bases, the J end by 3 bases, with 11 bases between.

The chain combines TRBV28 with TRBJ1-1, with 9 bases identical to TRBD1. There are 16 residues in the CDR3. The ends lost 5 bases at V and 3 bases at J; junction bases unmatched: 10. Germline CDR1 and CDR2: MDHEN and SYDVKM. The CDR3 DNA reads TGTGCCAGCAGTGTGTCCGGGACAGGGAGGCACACTGAAGCTTTCTTT. As protein: CASSVSGTGRHTEAFF. Supplemented by reference TRBV28 and TRBJ1-1, the full variable domain reads DVKVTQSSRYLVKRTGEKVFLECVQDMDHENMFWYRQDPGLGLRLIYFSYDVKMKEKGDIPEGYSVSREKKERFSLILESASTNQTSMYLCASSVSGTGRHTEAFFGQGTRLTVV.

The chain has TRBV30 and TRBJ1-2; no clear D gene. Germline-derived CDR1 and CDR2 are GTSNPN and SVGIG (reference sequence). The V and J ends lost 2 bases and 4 bases respectively, with 5 bases between them. The length of the CDR3 is 11 residues. The CDR3: CAWSTGYGYTF. In nucleotides, the CDR3 is TGTGCCTGGAGTACCGGCTATGGCTACACCTTC.

The J gene is TRBJ1-5, the V gene TRBV18; unclear D gene. The CDR3 consists of 14 residues. V was clipped by 1 base and J by 7 bases, with 11 bases between them. The germline gives CDR1 KGHSH, CDR2 LQKENI. The CDR3 sequence is CASSPREELQPQHF. The CDR3 DNA follows: TGTGCCAGCTCACCACGAGAAGAACTACAGCCCCAGCATTTT.

V usage is TRBV6-5 and J usage is TRBJ2-2; D is unclear. The CDR3 covers 16 residues. Germline lookup yields CDR1 MNHEY and CDR2 SVGAGI. Trimming removed 0 bases at V and 2 bases at J, with 10 bases between. This chain's CDR3 is CASSYSVTPNTGELFF. DNA of the CDR3: TGTGCCAGCAGTTACTCGGTCACACCCAACACCGGGGAGCTGTTTTTT.

The V call is TRBV5-8, the J call TRBJ1-2; D uncertain. The CDR3 contains 17 residues. Trimming shortened V by 3 bases and J by 1 base, and 19 bases separated the two germline ends. Germline V lookup: CDR1 SGHTS, CDR2 YDEGEE. The CDR3 region is CASSSSVSTDFNYGYTF. In nucleotides, the CDR3 is TGTGCCAGCAGCTCCTCCGTCTCGACGGACTTTAACTATGGCTACACCTTC.

V and J are TRBV18 and TRBJ1-4, with 8 bases fitting TRBD1. The CDR3 has 15 amino acids. In germline, CDR1 is KGHSH, CDR2 LQKENI. Trimming took 4 bases from V and 7 from J; bases not matched to a gene: 8. The CDR3 DNA is TGTGCCAGCTCACTCCTACAGGGGGTGTCTGAAAAACTGTTTTTT. As protein: CASSLLQGVSEKLFF.

V is TRBV10-3 and J is TRBJ2-7, with 7 bases fitting TRBD1. Germline V gives CDR1 ENHRY, CDR2 SYGVKD. The ends lost 6 bases at V and 4 bases at J; junction bases unmatched: 6. This CDR3 has 13 residues. CDR3 region: CAISGDSFYEQYF. The CDR3 DNA reads as TGTGCCATCAGCGGGGACAGCTTTTACGAGCAGTACTTC.

The V gene is TRBV30, the J gene TRBJ1-1; D gene uncertain. V was pared by 3 bases and J by 0 bases, with 11 bases between. There are 14 residues in the CDR3. Germline CDR1 GTSNPN, CDR2 SVGIG (reference sequence). The CDR3 loop is CAWSARQMNTEAFF. DNA for the CDR3: TGTGCCTGGAGCGCCAGGCAAATGAACACTGAAGCTTTCTTT. Variable domain in full (rest from reference TRBV30 and TRBJ1-1): SQTIHQWPATLVQPVGSPLSLECTVEGTSNPNLYWYRQAAGRGLQLLFYSVGIGQISSEVPQNLSASRPQDRQFILSSKKLLLSDSGFYLCAWSARQMNTEAFFGQGTRLTVV.

The chain couples TRBV30 to TRBJ1-4; 9 nucleotides match TRBD1. From germline, CDR1 is GTSNPN and CDR2 SVGIG (reference sequence). The CDR3 covers 14 residues. With 5 bases clipped from V and 6 bases from J, the junction kept 7 bases outside the gene matches. The CDR3, as DNA: TGTGCCTGGTCCACCGGGACAGGGTATGAAAAACTGTTTTTT. The encoded protein is CAWSTGTGYEKLFF.

The chain is built from TRBV28 and TRBJ2-5, with 7 bases matching TRBD2. There are 13 residues in the CDR3. V shed 4 bases and J 3 bases; nucleotides not matched to a gene: 2. Germline V lookup: CDR1 MDHEN, CDR2 SYDVKM. The CDR3 region has the DNA TGTGCCAGCAGTTGGGCGGGAGAAGAGACCCAGTACTTC. Translated, it gives CASSWAGEETQYF. Filled out from reference TRBV28 and TRBJ2-5, the complete variable domain reads DVKVTQSSRYLVKRTGEKVFLECVQDMDHENMFWYRQDPGLGLRLIYFSYDVKMKEKGDIPEGYSVSREKKERFSLILESASTNQTSMYLCASSWAGEETQYFGPGTRLLVL.

The chain is built from TRBV25-1 and TRBJ1-1; D may be TRBD1 (5 bases). CDR3 length: 15 residues. Trimming cost V 3 bases and J 2 bases, with 13 bases left between them. Germline V gene lookup returns CDR1 MGHDK and CDR2 SYGVNS. CDR3 loop: CASSDPRVGNTEAFF. The DNA of the CDR3 is TGTGCCAGCAGTGATCCCAGGGTTGGAAACACTGAAGCTTTCTTT.

V is TRBV7-8 and J is TRBJ2-2; a possible D gene is TRBD1 (7 bases). CDR3 size: 16 residues. The V and J ends lost 1 base and 2 bases respectively, with 11 bases between them. The V gene's germline CDR1 is SGHVS and CDR2 FQNEAQ. The CDR3 loop reads CASSLGGGGNTGELFF. In DNA, the CDR3 is TGTGCCAGCAGCTTAGGCGGAGGGGGCAACACCGGGGAGCTGTTTTTT.

The chain employs TRBV6-1 and TRBJ2-7; D is unclear. This CDR3 has 13 amino acids. V gave up 6 bases and J gave up 2 bases, with 11 bases separating them. Germline V gives CDR1 MNHNS, CDR2 SASEGT. The CDR3 DNA follows: TGTGCCAGCAGATCGCTAGAGACCTACGAGCAGTACTTC. It specifies CASRSLETYEQYF.

The chain couples TRBV6-1 to TRBJ1-2, with D uncertain. Germline CDR1 reads MNHNS; CDR2 reads SASEGT. The V and J ends lost 5 bases and 4 bases respectively, with 14 bases between them. CDR3 size: 14 residues. Here the CDR3 DNA reads TGTGCCAGCAGTACTAGCACTGAAGCCTATGGCTACACCTTC. Amino acids: CASSTSTEAYGYTF.